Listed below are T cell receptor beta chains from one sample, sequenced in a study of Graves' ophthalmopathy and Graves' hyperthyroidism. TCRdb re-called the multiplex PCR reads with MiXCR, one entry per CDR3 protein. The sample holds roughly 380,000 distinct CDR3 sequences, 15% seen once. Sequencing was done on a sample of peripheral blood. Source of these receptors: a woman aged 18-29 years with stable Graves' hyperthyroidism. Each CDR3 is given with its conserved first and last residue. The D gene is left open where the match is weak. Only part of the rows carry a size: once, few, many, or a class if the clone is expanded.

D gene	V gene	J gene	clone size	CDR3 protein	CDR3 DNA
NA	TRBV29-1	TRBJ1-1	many	CSVSSAWNTEAFF	TGCAGCGTTTCGTCGGCCTGGAACACTGAAGCTTTCTTT
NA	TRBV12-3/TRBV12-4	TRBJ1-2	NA	CASKDIYGYTF	TGTGCCAGCAAAGACATCTATGGCTACACCTTC
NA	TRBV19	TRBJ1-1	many	CASSMANTEAFF	TGTGCCAGTAGTATGGCGAACACTGAAGCTTTCTTT
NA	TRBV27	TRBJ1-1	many	CASSRLGMNTEAFF	TGTGCCAGCAGTCGACTGGGGATGAACACTGAAGCTTTCTTT
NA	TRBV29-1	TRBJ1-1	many	CSVDATGGAFF	TGCAGCGTTGATGCTACGGGGGGAGCTTTCTTT
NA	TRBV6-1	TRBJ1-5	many	CALGRPNQPQHF	TGTGCCCTAGGGAGGCCCAATCAGCCCCAGCATTTT
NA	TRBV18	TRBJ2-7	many	CASSPIQTSYEQYF	TGTGCCAGCTCACCAATTCAGACCTCCTACGAGCAGTACTTC
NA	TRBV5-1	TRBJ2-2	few	CASSPLSGLNTGELLF	TGCGCCAGCAGCCCGCTTTCAGGGCTGAACACCGGGGAGCTGCTTTTT
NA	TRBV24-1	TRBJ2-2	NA	CATSDPGQAGELFF	TGTGCCACCAGTGACCCCGGTCAGGCCGGGGAGCTGTTTTTT
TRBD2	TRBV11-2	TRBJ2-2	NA	CASSRPQGGVAGELFF	TGTGCCAGCAGCCGCCCCCAGGGAGGGGTTGCCGGGGAGCTGTTTTTT
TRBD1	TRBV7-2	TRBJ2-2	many	CASKRTGNTGELFF	TGTGCCAGCAAAAGGACAGGGAACACCGGGGAGCTGTTTTTT
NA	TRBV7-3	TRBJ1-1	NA	CASSLGARGTEAFF	TGTGCCAGCAGCTTAGGCGCCCGGGGCACTGAAGCTTTCTTT
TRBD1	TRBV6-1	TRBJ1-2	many	CASKGTGPKNYGYTF	TGTGCCAGCAAGGGGACAGGGCCCAAAAACTATGGCTACACCTTC
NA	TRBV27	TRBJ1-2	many	CASSLASRGQDGYTF	TGTGCCAGCAGTTTAGCAAGCCGGGGGCAAGATGGCTACACCTTC
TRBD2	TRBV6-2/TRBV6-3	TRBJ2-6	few	CASSPRGGTPISGANVLTF	TGTGCCAGCAGTCCCCGCGGGGGGACCCCCATTTCTGGGGCCAACGTCCTGACTTTC
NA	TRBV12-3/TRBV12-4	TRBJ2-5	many	CASSLVRRDETQYF	TGTGCCAGCAGTTTAGTGCGCAGGGACGAGACCCAGTACTTC
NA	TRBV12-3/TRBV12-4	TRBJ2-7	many	CASKREAYEQYF	TGTGCCAGCAAACGGGAAGCCTACGAGCAGTACTTC
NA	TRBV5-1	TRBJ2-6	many	CASSNRQGGMSSGANVLTF	TGCGCCAGCAGCAACCGACAGGGCGGGATGAGCTCTGGGGCCAACGTCCTGACTTTC
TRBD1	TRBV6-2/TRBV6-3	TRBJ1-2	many	CASNRDRWDYGYTF	TGTGCCAGCAACCGGGACAGGTGGGACTATGGCTACACCTTC
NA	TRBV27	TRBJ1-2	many	CASSPGQFLSYGYTF	TGTGCCAGCAGCCCCGGACAGTTCCTTTCCTATGGCTACACCTTC
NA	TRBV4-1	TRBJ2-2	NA	CASSQGVWGANTGELFF	TGCGCCAGCAGCCAAGGGGTTTGGGGGGCGAACACCGGGGAGCTGTTTTTT
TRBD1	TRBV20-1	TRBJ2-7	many	CSASGTAYEQYF	TGCAGTGCTAGCGGGACAGCCTACGAGCAGTACTTC
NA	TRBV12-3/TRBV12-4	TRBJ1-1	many	CASSLALTGTGAFF	TGTGCCAGCAGTTTAGCGCTTACGGGGACTGGAGCTTTCTTT
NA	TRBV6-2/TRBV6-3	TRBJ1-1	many	CASSYVVGNTEAFF	TGTGCCAGCAGTTACGTTGTGGGGAACACTGAAGCTTTCTTT
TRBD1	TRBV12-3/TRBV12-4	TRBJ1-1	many	CASSSTRGRAEAFF	TGTGCCAGCAGTTCCACCAGGGGGAGGGCTGAAGCTTTCTTT
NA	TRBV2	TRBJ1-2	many	CASRGRPNYGYTF	TGTGCCAGCAGAGGACGGCCCAACTATGGCTACACCTTC
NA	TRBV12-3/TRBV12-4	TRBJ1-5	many	CASSFPQPQHF	TGTGCCAGCAGCTTTCCACAGCCCCAGCATTTT
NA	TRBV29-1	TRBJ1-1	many	CSVPKQGGTEAFF	TGCAGCGTGCCAAAACAGGGTGGCACTGAAGCTTTCTTT
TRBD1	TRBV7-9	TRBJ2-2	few	CASGLAGGNTGELFF	TGTGCCAGCGGCTTGGCAGGGGGAAACACCGGGGAGCTGTTTTTT
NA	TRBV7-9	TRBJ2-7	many	CASSLETAAVEQYF	TGTGCCAGCAGCTTAGAAACGGCAGCAGTCGAGCAGTACTTC
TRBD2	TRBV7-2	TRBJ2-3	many	CASTSGLAGRGDTQYF	TGTGCCAGCACCTCCGGACTAGCGGGTCGTGGAGATACGCAGTATTTT
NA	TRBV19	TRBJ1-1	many	CASSSWGGGERGTEAFF	TGTGCCAGTAGTAGTTGGGGCGGCGGGGAGAGGGGCACTGAAGCTTTCTTT
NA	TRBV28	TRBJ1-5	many	CASQTGTQPQHF	TGTGCCAGCCAAACAGGGACTCAGCCCCAGCATTTT
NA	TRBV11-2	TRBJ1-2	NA	CASSESGRALWVGYTF	TGTGCCAGCAGTGAATCCGGGAGAGCCCTTTGGGTTGGCTACACCTTC
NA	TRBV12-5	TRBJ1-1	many	CASGLASSLGDATEAFF	TGTGCTAGTGGTTTGGCTTCGTCCTTAGGGGACGCAACTGAAGCTTTCTTT
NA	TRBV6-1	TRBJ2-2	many	CASSGGAGTGELFF	TGTGCCAGCTCTGGAGGGGCTGGCACCGGGGAGCTGTTTTTT
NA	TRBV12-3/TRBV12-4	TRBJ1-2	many	CASSFVGGGYTF	TGTGCCAGCAGTTTTGTGGGGGGCGGCTACACCTTC
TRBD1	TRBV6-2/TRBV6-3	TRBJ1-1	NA	CASNLEGARPMNTEAFF	TGTGCCAGCAACCTAGAGGGGGCGCGCCCTATGAACACTGAAGCTTTCTTT
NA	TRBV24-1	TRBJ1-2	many	CATSDSGLERGYTF	TGTGCCACCAGTGATTCGGGCCTTGAAAGAGGCTACACCTTC
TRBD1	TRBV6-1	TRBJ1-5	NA	CASSAGDSSNQPQHF	TGTGCCAGCAGTGCAGGGGACAGTAGCAATCAGCCCCAGCATTTT
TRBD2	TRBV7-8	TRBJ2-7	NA	CASGPSGGGSYEQYF	TGTGCCAGCGGTCCTAGCGGGGGAGGGTCCTACGAGCAGTACTTC
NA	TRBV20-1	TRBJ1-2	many	CSASLTGSGDYGYTF	TGCAGTGCTAGCCTCACAGGGAGTGGGGACTATGGCTACACCTTC
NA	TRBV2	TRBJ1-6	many	CASGVGNSPLHF	TGTGCCAGCGGCGTCGGAAATTCACCCCTCCACTTT
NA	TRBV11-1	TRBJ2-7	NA	CASSSIGGRRQFYEQYF	TGTGCCAGCAGCTCCATCGGGGGAAGGCGTCAATTTTACGAGCAGTACTTC
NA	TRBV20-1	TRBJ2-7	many	CSAPRGPYEQYF	TGCAGTGCTCCGCGGGGGCCCTACGAGCAGTACTTC
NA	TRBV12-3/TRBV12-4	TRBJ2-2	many	CASTRPGTGELFF	TGTGCCAGCACCCGGCCGGGAACCGGGGAGCTGTTTTTT
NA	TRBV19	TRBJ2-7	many	CASSSFPSLPYEQYF	TGTGCCAGTAGTTCCTTCCCCAGCCTTCCCTACGAGCAGTACTTC
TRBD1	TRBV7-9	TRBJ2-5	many	CASSSDRGRQETQYF	TGTGCCAGCAGCTCGGACAGGGGGCGGCAAGAGACCCAGTACTTC
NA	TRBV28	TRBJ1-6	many	CASSLWRGENNSPLHF	TGTGCCAGCAGTTTATGGAGGGGCGAAAATAATTCACCCCTCCACTTT
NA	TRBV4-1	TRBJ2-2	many	CASKGMGTGELFF	TGCGCCAGCAAGGGGATGGGCACCGGGGAGCTGTTTTTT
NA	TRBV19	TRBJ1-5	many	CASSISRGVRQPQHF	TGTGCCAGTAGTATAAGTAGAGGGGTTCGGCAGCCCCAGCATTTT
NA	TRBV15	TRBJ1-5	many	CATGAGIGDNQPQHF	TGTGCCACAGGAGCTGGAATTGGAGACAATCAGCCCCAGCATTTT
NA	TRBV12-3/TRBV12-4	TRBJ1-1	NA	CASRPRVNTEAFF	TGTGCCAGCAGACCAAGGGTGAACACTGAAGCTTTCTTT
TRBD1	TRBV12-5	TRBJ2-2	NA	CASLQGTANTGELCF	TGTGCTAGTCTCCAGGGGACAGCGAACACCGGGGAGCTGTGTTTT
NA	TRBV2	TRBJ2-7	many	CASNRWMVYEQYF	TGTGCCAGCAATCGTTGGATGGTCTACGAGCAGTACTTC
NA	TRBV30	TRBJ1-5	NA	CAWGGQYSNQPQHF	TGTGCCTGGGGTGGACAGTATAGCAATCAGCCCCAGCATTTT
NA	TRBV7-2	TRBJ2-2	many	CASSPYLGELFF	TGTGCCAGCAGCCCCTATCTTGGGGAGCTGTTTTTT
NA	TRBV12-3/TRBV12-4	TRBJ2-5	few	CASSLSPLGPQYF	TGTGCCAGCAGTTTATCGCCTCTCGGTCCCCAGTACTTC